Given below is one T cell receptor beta chain in context. Its antigen is undetermined. The data were taken from a study of shared clonotypes between healthy human individuals. Study results and limitations: Generally, naive subsets came out with larger estimated richness than memory subsets.

Germline V gene sequence: CDR1 LNHDA, CDR2 SQIVND (reference sequence). CDR3 length: 18 residues. Trimming cost V 5 bases and J 0 bases, with 22 bases left between them. The method was immunoSEQ multiplex PCR; TCRdb's version includes in-frame clones alone and lacks a portion of them. Here the sample spans roughly 530,000 clones, 95% to 97% being singletons. The chain has TRBV19 and TRBJ2-5; the D gene could be TRBD1 or TRBD2 (5 bases each). The sequencing input was naive CD4+ T cells sorted from blood. Subset given: CD45RA+ positively selected. The clonotype was recovered from a woman under 40 in good health. As DNA, the CDR3 is TGTGCCAGTAGTTCTCTGGGACGAGACCATAGGTACCAAGAGACCCAGTACTTC. Translated: CASSSLGRDHRYQETQYF.